This T cell receptor beta chain was identified in a study of siplizumab effects on memory and regulatory T cells. General study findings and limits: Among alloreactive clones, only a minor fraction mapped to unstimulated subsets. The study found that siplizumab significantly reduced alloreactive sequences traceable to unstimulated CD4+ memory cells. Alloreactive CD4+ clones that could be mapped were on average approximately 69% Treg-derived with siplizumab, against 25% to 30% in controls.

Per sample, roughly 10^5 TCR templates were assayed. Sequencing was performed with immunoSEQ multiplex PCR; in TCRdb, only in-frame clones are kept and a portion is missing. The repertoire has 97,000 or so clones, about 93% of them found once; the top ten carry 0.9% to 1.4%. Regarding this clone: Its specificity is unknown.

Trimming removed 8 bases at V and 0 bases at J, with 16 bases between. Germline V CDR1 and CDR2: MNHNY, SVGAGI (reference sequence). The CDR3 covers 15 residues. This clonotype was sampled from a human donor in good health. This chain connects TRBV6-6 to TRBJ1-1, with a possible D match to TRBD1 (6 bases). Sequencing was performed on CD4+ T cells sorted from blood. CDR3 residues: CASSSSGQMNTEAFF. In DNA, the CDR3 is TGTGCCAGCTCGAGCAGTGGACAGATGAACACTGAAGCTTTCTTT.